A single sample is the source of the 32 T cell receptor beta chains below, sequenced in a study of blood T cell repertoires in COVID-19. Here immunoSEQ multiplex PCR was the method, and the copy in TCRdb shows in-frame clones only, minus some. The sample lists 250,000 or so clones, approximately 82% seen once, with 2% to 2.5% in the top ten. The specimen sequenced was peripheral blood. The receptor source for this set is a man aged 40-50 years who had recovered from COVID-19.

V and J are TRBV10-2 and TRBJ1-1; D gene ambiguous. The length of the CDR3 is 16 residues. V was clipped by 0 bases and J by 4 bases, with 15 bases between them. The germline gives CDR1 WSHSY, CDR2 SAAADI. In nucleotides, the CDR3 is TGCGCCAGCAGTGAGTCCTTCCTAGGCGGGTTCACTGAAGCTTTCTTT. Its protein product is CASSESFLGGFTEAFF.

The chain combines TRBV5-1 with TRBJ1-1; D is unclear. The V gene's germline CDR1 is SGHRS and CDR2 YFSETQ. This CDR3 has 14 residues. V lost 1 base and J 4 bases, leaving 11 bases between the germline ends. The CDR3 is CASSLNGGLTEAFF. Written as DNA, the CDR3 is TGCGCCAGCAGCTTGAACGGCGGACTCACTGAAGCTTTCTTT.

The rearrangement links TRBV7-8 to TRBJ2-5, with TRBD1 matching over 7 bases. V was pared by 5 bases and J by 4 bases, with 13 bases of the junction left unmatched. This CDR3 has 16 residues. Looked up from germline, CDR1 is SGHVS and CDR2 is FQNEAQ. The CDR3: CASSPQSTGSGETQYF. The CDR3 DNA sequence: TGTGCCAGCAGCCCACAGTCGACAGGGAGCGGAGAGACCCAGTACTTC.

This clone showed up just once. The chain is built from TRBV2 and TRBJ2-2; tentatively, D is TRBD1 (5 bases). Germline V lookup: CDR1 SNHLY, CDR2 FYNNEI. Trimming removed 7 bases from V and 4 bases from J, with 13 bases in between. The CDR3 is 14 amino acids. CDR3 sequence (DNA): TGTGCCAGCAAACAAGGGGCCCTCACCGGGGAGCTGTTTTTT. As protein: CASKQGALTGELFF.

The V and J genes are TRBV29-1 and TRBJ1-3; possibly TRBD1 for D (5 bases). Trimming removed 7 bases at V and 3 bases at J, with 13 bases between. There are 13 residues in the CDR3. Germline lookup yields CDR1 SQVTM and CDR2 ANQGSEA. The CDR3 is CSAQGAIGNTIYF. The CDR3 DNA is TGCAGCGCCCAGGGCGCGATTGGAAACACCATATATTTT.

In this sample, this clone turned up once. The chain employs TRBV28 and TRBJ1-5, with TRBD1 as a possible D gene (6 bases). V was trimmed by 2 bases and J by 6 bases, leaving 17 bases between them. Germline V gene lookup returns CDR1 MDHEN and CDR2 SYDVKM. CDR3 length: 16 residues. In DNA, the CDR3 is TGTGCCAGCAGTTTAGCCTATGGGGGGGGCGGTCAGCCCCAGCATTTT. Translated, it gives CASSLAYGGGGQPQHF.

Only one count was recorded for this clone. This rearrangement joins TRBV7-9 to TRBJ1-4; D is undetermined. The ends were cut back, 6 bases at V and 10 bases at J, with 15 bases in the middle. Germline V lookup: CDR1 SEHNR, CDR2 FQNEAQ (reference sequence). This CDR3 comprises 13 residues. Here the CDR3 DNA reads TGTGCCAGCAGTCCGGGAGTGGATTTAAAACTGTTTTTT. This gives the protein CASSPGVDLKLFF.

This chain connects TRBV7-2 to TRBJ2-3; D is perhaps TRBD2 (6 bases). The CDR3 spans 14 residues. V was pared by 2 bases and J by 14 bases, with 20 bases between. Germline CDR1 and CDR2: SGHTA and FQGNSA. CDR3 nucleotides: TGTGCCAGCAGCTTATCTGCGGGGACCTCAAGCCTGTATTTT. Translating it yields CASSLSAGTSSLYF.

The CDR3 DNA sequence: TGTGCCAGCAGCCCAGGGGGTAGCGGGGATGGGGAGACCCAGTACTTC. Protein product: CASSPGGSGDGETQYF. The chain has TRBV2 and TRBJ2-5; the D gene is possibly TRBD2 (8 bases). The ends were cut back, 6 bases at V and 5 bases at J, with 22 bases in the middle. Per the germline V gene, CDR1 is SNHLY and CDR2 is FYNNEI. CDR3 length: 16 residues.

DNA for the CDR3: TGTGCCAGCAGCGGCCGACAGCGAGCCACCGGGGAGCTGTTTTTT. Protein: CASSGRQRATGELFF. The rearrangement joins TRBV9 to TRBJ2-2, with D possibly being TRBD1 (5 bases). The V gene lost 3 bases and the J gene lost 4 bases, with 13 bases spanning the gap. CDR3 length equals 15 residues. CDR1 is SGDLS and CDR2 is YYNGEE in the germline V gene.

The V call is TRBV9, the J call TRBJ2-1; 9 bases align to TRBD2. The V gene end was trimmed by 0 bases and the J gene end by 7 bases; junction bases not matched to a gene: 8. The CDR3 extends over 16 amino acids. The germline gives CDR1 SGDLS, CDR2 YYNGEE. CDR3 nucleotides: TGTGCCAGCAGCGTAGTTTTGGGACTAGCATGGAATGAGCAGTTCTTC. Translating gives CASSVVLGLAWNEQFF.

The gene calls are TRBV2 and TRBJ1-1, with D maybe TRBD1 (5 bases). CDR3 length: 11 amino acids. CDR1 and CDR2 (germline): SNHLY, FYNNEI. CDR3 nucleotide sequence: TGTGCGGGGGGGGGAGGGACTGAAGCTTTCTTT. Translated, it gives CAGGGGTEAFF.

The rearrangement joins TRBV29-1 to TRBJ1-2; D not resolved. Trimming took 3 bases from V and 5 from J, leaving 16 bases between them. The CDR3 runs to 14 residues. The germline V gene encodes CDR1 SQVTM and CDR2 ANQGSEA. This CDR3 is CSVESERYRYGYTF. CDR3 nucleotides: TGCAGCGTTGAGTCTGAACGGTACCGATATGGCTACACCTTC.

V gene TRBV11-3 combines with J gene TRBJ2-2; D unclear. The CDR3 contains 13 residues. The germline CDR1 and CDR2 sequences are SGHNT and YENEEA. V was trimmed by 2 bases and J by 6 bases, leaving 7 bases between them. The CDR3 DNA follows: TGTGCCAGCAGCTTATCAAGCGCCGGGGAGCTGTTTTTT. Its translation: CASSLSSAGELFF.

This sequence joins TRBV11-2 and TRBJ1-1; the D is unclear. Trimming shortened V by 5 bases and J by 5 bases, and 18 bases separated the two germline ends. The CDR3 has 15 amino acids. From germline, CDR1 is SGHAT and CDR2 FQNNGV. The CDR3 DNA reads TGTGCCAGCAGCCCCTACGGCGGGTTGGGTACTGAAGCTTTCTTT. It encodes CASSPYGGLGTEAFF.

V is TRBV9 and J is TRBJ1-2, with TRBD1 matching 9 bases. Germline V gives CDR1 SGDLS, CDR2 YYNGEE. This CDR3 is 15 amino acids long. Trimming took 3 bases from V and 5 from J; bases not matched to a gene: 8. CDR3 loop: CASSARDRDWYGYTF. The DNA of the CDR3 is TGTGCCAGCAGCGCGCGGGACAGGGATTGGTATGGCTACACCTTC.

V is TRBV2 and J is TRBJ1-5, with 7 bases fitting TRBD1. Losses at the gene ends were 8 bases for V and 0 bases for J; bases not matched to a gene: 7. Germline loops: CDR1 SNHLY, CDR2 FYNNEI. CDR3 length equals 15 residues. CDR3 nucleotide sequence: TGTGCCAGCGGAAGACAGGGAAATAGCAATCAGCCCCAGCATTTT. Protein sequence: CASGRQGNSNQPQHF.

The V call is TRBV10-3, the J call TRBJ1-1; no clear D. V was pared by 6 bases and J by 8 bases, with 19 bases between. Germline CDR1 is ENHRY and CDR2 is SYGVKD. The CDR3 is made up of 14 amino acids. DNA of the CDR3: TGTGCCATCAGCCCCGGAGGCGGGATAGAGGAAGCTTTCTTT. Translation: CAISPGGGIEEAFF.

V is TRBV10-3 and J is TRBJ1-6; no clear D gene. This CDR3 comprises 15 residues. Trimming removed 4 bases at V and 5 bases at J, with 12 bases between. The germline V gene has CDR1 ENHRY and CDR2 SYGVKD. DNA of the CDR3: TGTGCCATCAGTGGTAGCACTGATAATAATTCACCCCTCCACTTT. It is translated as CAISGSTDNNSPLHF.

The V call is TRBV7-2, the J call TRBJ2-3; D remains ambiguous. The CDR3 has 15 amino acids. CDR1 and CDR2 from the germline V gene are SGHTA and FQGNSA. V was pared by 6 bases and J by 2 bases, with 15 bases between. The CDR3 spells CASSNSLHFTDTQYF. CDR3 sequence (DNA): TGTGCCAGCAGTAACAGTCTTCACTTCACAGATACGCAGTATTTT. Variable domain in full (rest from reference TRBV7-2 and TRBJ2-3): GAGVSQSPSNKVTEKGKDVELRCDPISGHTALYWYRQSLGQGLEFLIYFQGNSAPDKSGLPSDRFSAERTGGSVSTLTIQRTQQEDSAVYLCASSNSLHFTDTQYFGPGTRLTVL.

This clone was found once. The CDR3 DNA follows: TGTGCCAGCAGCCCGACAGGCTATGGCAGACAGAACACTGAAGCTTTCTTT. This sequence encodes CASSPTGYGRQNTEAFF. The gene calls are TRBV5-6 and TRBJ1-1; TRBD1 might be the D (6 bases). Germline values: CDR1 SGHDT, CDR2 YYEEEE. The CDR3 runs to 17 residues. V lost 4 bases, J lost 1 base, and 20 bases lay in between.

This rearrangement joins TRBV19 to TRBJ1-4; 7 nucleotides match TRBD1. This CDR3 spans 14 amino acids. Germline CDR1 and CDR2: LNHDA and SQIVND (reference sequence). J gave up 7 bases and V 2 bases, and 4 bases lay outside the gene matches. CDR3 nucleotide sequence: TGTGCCAGTAGTATAACCGGGACAGCTGAAAAACTGTTTTTT. Translated: CASSITGTAEKLFF.

The chain uses TRBV6-5 and TRBJ1-6; unclear D gene. The CDR3 length is 16 residues. Germline V gene sequence: CDR1 MNHEY, CDR2 SVGAGI. Trimming stripped 2 bases from V and 0 bases from J, with 8 bases between. The CDR3 DNA reads as TGTGCCAGCAGTTACCGGGCGGGCTCCTATAATTCACCCCTCCACTTT. Translation gives CASSYRAGSYNSPLHF.

This rearrangement joins TRBV2 to TRBJ2-3; 11 bases map to TRBD1. This CDR3 region has 14 residues. Germline V lookup: CDR1 SNHLY, CDR2 FYNNEI. The J segment lost 4 bases and the V segment lost 7 bases, leaving 4 bases of the junction unmatched. The CDR3 region is CASKPGQGADTQYF. In DNA form, the CDR3 reads TGTGCCAGCAAACCGGGACAGGGGGCAGATACGCAGTATTTT.

The genes are TRBV5-4 and TRBJ2-3; D possibly corresponds to TRBD2 (5 bases). With 5 bases removed from V and 0 bases from J, the gap between germline ends came to 19 bases. This CDR3 spans 17 amino acids. Germline V gene sequence: CDR1 SGHNT, CDR2 YYREEE (reference sequence). The CDR3 reads CASRHAATTTSTDTQYF. CDR3 coding DNA: TGTGCCAGCAGACACGCCGCGACTACCACTAGCACAGATACGCAGTATTTT.

The chain has TRBV18 and TRBJ1-5, with 9 bases matching TRBD1. The J segment lost 6 bases and the V segment lost 6 bases, leaving 6 bases of the junction unmatched. Germline V gives CDR1 KGHSH, CDR2 LQKENI. The length of the CDR3 is 14 residues. The CDR3 nucleotides read TGTGCCAGCTCGCCGGACAGGGGAAGTCAGCCCCAGCATTTT. Encoded protein: CASSPDRGSQPQHF.

The rearrangement uses TRBV12-3 or TRBV12-4 and TRBJ2-5, with D perhaps TRBD2 (5 bases). V lost 6 bases and J 1 base, leaving 9 bases between the germline ends. There are 13 residues in the CDR3. The CDR3 DNA reads as TGTGCCAGCAGGAGAACTAGCCAAGAGACCCAGTACTTC. Its translation: CASRRTSQETQYF.

The J gene is TRBJ2-3, the V gene TRBV5-6, with 7 bases that match TRBD2. Germline V gene data show CDR1 as SGHDT and CDR2 as YYEEEE. The CDR3 is made up of 15 amino acids. J was trimmed by 3 bases and V by 1 base; bases with no gene match: 5. The CDR3, as DNA: TGTGCCAGCAGCTTGCGCGGGAGTACGACAGATACGCAGTATTTT. Amino acid sequence: CASSLRGSTTDTQYF.

The V gene is TRBV2, the J gene TRBJ2-7; D remains unclear. V was pared by 7 bases and J by 2 bases, with 18 bases between. Germline V CDR1 and CDR2: SNHLY, FYNNEI. This CDR3 comprises 15 residues. DNA for the CDR3: TGTGCCAGCATCCCCCCAGGCAGGCCCACCTACGAGCAGTACTTC. Encoded protein: CASIPPGRPTYEQYF.

This chain joins TRBV20-1 and TRBJ2-5, with 7 nucleotides matching TRBD2. This CDR3 has 11 amino acids. From germline, CDR1 is DFQATT and CDR2 SNEGSKA (reference sequence). V lost 6 bases to trimming and J lost 2 bases; unmatched junction nucleotides: 0. For the CDR3, the DNA is TGCAGTGCGGGACTACAAGAGACCCAGTACTTC. Translating it yields CSAGLQETQYF.

The chain is built from TRBV4-3 and TRBJ2-3; 8 positions agree with TRBD2. V was pared by 0 bases and J by 4 bases, with 6 bases of the junction left unmatched. This CDR3 region has 16 residues. The V gene's germline CDR1 is LGHNA and CDR2 YSLEER. The CDR3 is CASSQENPAGADTQYF. CDR3 nucleotide sequence: TGCGCCAGCAGCCAAGAAAATCCAGCGGGAGCAGATACGCAGTATTTT.

The rearrangement joins TRBV30 to TRBJ2-2, with D uncertain. The CDR3 is made up of 14 amino acids. Trimming stripped 0 bases from V and 5 bases from J, with 10 bases between. The germline gives CDR1 GTSNPN, CDR2 SVGIG (reference sequence). This CDR3 reads CAWSVLLRTGELFF. The CDR3 DNA is TGTGCCTGGAGTGTACTTCTTCGTACCGGGGAGCTGTTTTTT.